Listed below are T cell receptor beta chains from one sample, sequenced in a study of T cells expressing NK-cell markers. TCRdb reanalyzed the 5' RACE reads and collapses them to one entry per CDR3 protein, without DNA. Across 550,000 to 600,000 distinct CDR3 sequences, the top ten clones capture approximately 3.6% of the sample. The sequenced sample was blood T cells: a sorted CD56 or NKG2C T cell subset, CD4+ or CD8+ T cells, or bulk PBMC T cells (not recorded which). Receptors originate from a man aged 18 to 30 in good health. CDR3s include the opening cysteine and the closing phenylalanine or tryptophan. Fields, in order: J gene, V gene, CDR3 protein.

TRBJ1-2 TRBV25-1 CASSEFSGGGGYTF
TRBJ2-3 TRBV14 CASSQVWVSGPVDTQYF
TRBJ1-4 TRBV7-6 CASSPTVDEKLFF
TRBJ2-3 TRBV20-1 CSAHQQGAQSTDTQYF
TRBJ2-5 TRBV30 CAWSRGMETQYF
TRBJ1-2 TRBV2 CASSPDRGRVYTF
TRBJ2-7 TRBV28 CASSSLGLLYEQYF
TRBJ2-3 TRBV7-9 CASSLGVSSTDTQYF
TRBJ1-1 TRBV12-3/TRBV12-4 CASTADRRNTEAFF
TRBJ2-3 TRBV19 CASSPREASGSSSRYF
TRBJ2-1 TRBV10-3 CAISESSYIGPEQFF
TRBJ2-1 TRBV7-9 CASSPLPSGRTYNEQFF
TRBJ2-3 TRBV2 CASGVGADTQYF
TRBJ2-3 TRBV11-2 CASSPYPLDTDTQYF
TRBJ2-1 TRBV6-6 CASQTSTNEQFF
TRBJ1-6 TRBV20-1 CSATGTPPLPLHF
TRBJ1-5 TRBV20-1 CSAGTGRPQHF
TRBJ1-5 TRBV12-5 CASGLSGPFNQPQHF